One and the same sample provided the 6 T cell receptor beta chains below, sequenced in a study of T cell responses to AZD1222 COVID-19 vaccine. Clones were sequenced by immunoSEQ multiplex PCR, and TCRdb holds only the in-frame ones, with some missing. The table lists more than 95,000 clones, about 80% of them singletons, with 4% to 6% in the top ten. The source material was peripheral blood, sampled on day 0 of AZD1222 vaccination. These receptors all stem from an adult in good health.

The chain employs TRBV18 and TRBJ1-2; unclear D gene. The CDR3 consists of 13 residues. V was shortened by 2 bases and J by 8 bases, with 12 bases between the two germline ends. CDR1 is KGHSH and CDR2 is LQKENI in the germline V gene. CDR3 bases: TGTGCCAGCTCACCAGGGGATATTCGGGGCTACACCTTC. It translates to CASSPGDIRGYTF.

J is TRBJ1-1 and V is TRBV7-2; 9 bases match TRBD1. The CDR3 is 15 residues long. Looked up from germline, CDR1 is SGHTA and CDR2 is FQGNSA. The junction had 10 bases not matched to a gene; V was cut back by 5 bases and J by 6 bases. The CDR3 sequence is CASSTRQGGIAEAFF. CDR3 DNA: TGTGCCAGCAGCACCAGACAGGGGGGAATCGCTGAAGCTTTCTTT.

This clone was seen a handful of times. The V call is TRBV6-4, the J call TRBJ1-6; D gene ambiguous. Trimming removed 3 bases at V and 14 bases at J, with 14 bases between. The CDR3 extends over 13 amino acids. The germline CDR1 and CDR2 sequences are MRHNA and SNTAGT. The chain's CDR3 is CASSDGSRETLHF. CDR3 sequence (DNA): TGTGCCAGCAGTGATGGTTCGAGAGAAACCCTCCACTTT.

The chain uses TRBV24-1 and TRBJ2-2; possible D gene TRBD2, 5 bases. The CDR3 is 12 residues long. The germline V and J ends were trimmed by 12 bases and 11 bases, with 18 bases remaining between them. Germline V gene lookup returns CDR1 KGHDR and CDR2 SFDVKD. Here the CDR3 reads CAVGRGSYELFF. CDR3 DNA: TGTGCCGTAGGCCGGGGTTCATACGAGCTGTTTTTT.

This chain joins TRBV10-2 and TRBJ2-3; 8 nucleotides agree with TRBD1. Trimming removed 6 bases from V and 2 bases from J; junction bases left unmatched: 10. The CDR3 contains 16 residues. The germline CDR1 and CDR2 sequences are WSHSY and SAAADI. The CDR3 is CASRDSGQGLTDTQYF. The CDR3 DNA sequence: TGCGCCAGCAGAGACTCAGGACAGGGCCTCACAGATACGCAGTATTTT.

This sequence joins TRBV11-2 and TRBJ2-7, with 7 positions matching TRBD1. The ends lost 0 bases at V and 0 bases at J; junction bases unmatched: 2. CDR1 and CDR2 (germline): SGHAT, FQNNGV. This CDR3 is built from 15 residues. CDR3 bases: TGTGCCAGCAGCTTAGAGGGACAGTACTCCTACGAGCAGTACTTC. Its translation is CASSLEGQYSYEQYF.